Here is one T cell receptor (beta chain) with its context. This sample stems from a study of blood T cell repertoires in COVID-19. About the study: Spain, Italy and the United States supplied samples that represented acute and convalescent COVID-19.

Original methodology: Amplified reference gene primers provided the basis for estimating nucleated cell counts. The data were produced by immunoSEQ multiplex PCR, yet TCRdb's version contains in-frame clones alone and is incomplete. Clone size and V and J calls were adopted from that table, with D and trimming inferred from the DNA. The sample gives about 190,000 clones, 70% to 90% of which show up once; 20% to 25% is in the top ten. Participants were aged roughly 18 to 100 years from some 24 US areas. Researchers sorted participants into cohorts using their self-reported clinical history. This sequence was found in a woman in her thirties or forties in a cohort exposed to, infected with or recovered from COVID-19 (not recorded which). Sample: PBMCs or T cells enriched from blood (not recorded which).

The CDR3 reads CASSIDRGNPYEQYF. In nucleotides, the CDR3 is TGTGCCAGTAGTATAGATCGGGGAAATCCGTACGAGCAGTACTTC. The chain has TRBV19 and TRBJ2-7; the D gene is possibly TRBD2 (5 bases). CDR3 size: 15 residues. Germline loops: CDR1 LNHDA, CDR2 SQIVND (reference sequence). V dropped 0 bases and J dropped 4 bases, with 13 bases sitting between them.